These 16 T cell receptor beta chains came from one sample sequenced in a study of OX40 agonist ivuxolimab in advanced cancers. The assay was immunoSEQ multiplex PCR, and TCRdb's table has in-frame clones only and misses some. The sample contains tens of thousands of clones, more than 75% of which appear only once. The sample was CD4+ or CD8+ T cells sorted from blood, taken in a trial of the OX40 agonist ivuxolimab. All receptors come from an adult with an advanced solid tumor such as melanoma, head and neck, liver or kidney cancer.

The chain combines TRBV5-6 with TRBJ2-7; possibly TRBD1 for D (6 bases). The CDR3 is 16 residues long. V lost 0 bases and J lost 5, with 18 bases in between. Looked up from germline, CDR1 is SGHDT and CDR2 is YYEEEE. CDR3 bases: TGTGCCAGCAGCTTGGGGGGGACATCCCTGGCCCACGAGCAGTACTTC. It codes for CASSLGGTSLAHEQYF.

The genes are TRBV5-4 and TRBJ2-7, with 9 bases fitting TRBD1. This CDR3 comprises 15 residues. Germline loops: CDR1 SGHNT, CDR2 YYREEE (reference sequence). The ends lost 0 bases at V and 4 bases at J; junction bases unmatched: 5. The CDR3 spells CASSLGQGGGYEQYF. CDR3 coding DNA: TGTGCCAGCAGCTTGGGACAGGGGGGTGGATACGAGCAGTACTTC.

The chain is built from TRBV5-4 and TRBJ1-4, with D unresolved. Germline V gene data show CDR1 as SGHNT and CDR2 as YYREEE (reference sequence). The CDR3 has 13 residues. Trimming left V 4 bases short and J 8 bases short, with 12 bases between. The CDR3 coding sequence is TGTGCCAGCAGCCCCGGACCGGAGGAAAAACTGTTTTTT. It yields the protein CASSPGPEEKLFF.

This clone is labeled medium-sized (0.01 to 0.1%). The chain has TRBV7-9 and TRBJ2-3; TRBD2 matches 7 bases. The trim removed 5 bases at V and 1 base at J, leaving 3 bases unmatched. This CDR3 contains 14 residues. CDR1 and CDR2 from the germline V gene are SEHNR and FQNEAQ (reference sequence). The DNA of the CDR3 is TGTGCCAGCAGCCCAAGCGGGGGCACAGATACGCAGTATTTT. It translates to CASSPSGGTDTQYF.

This chain uses TRBV19 with TRBJ2-7, with D possibly matching TRBD1 (6 bases). The germline CDR1 and CDR2 sequences are LNHDA and SQIVND (reference sequence). V lost 2 bases and J lost 7, with 12 bases in between. This CDR3 has 13 residues. In DNA form, the CDR3 reads TGTGCCAGTAGTATACTTCTAGGGGGTGAGCAGTACTTC. It is translated as CASSILLGGEQYF.

In DNA form, the CDR3 reads TGTGCCAGCAGTGAAGGAGTGGTTGGTTCACCCCTCCACTTT. Translating gives CASSEGVVGSPLHF. The chain joins TRBV2 to TRBJ1-6; D uncertain. Trimming removed 1 base at V and 9 bases at J, with 10 bases between. Germline V gene lookup returns CDR1 SNHLY and CDR2 FYNNEI. This CDR3 comprises 14 residues. Full variable domain (remainder filled in from reference TRBV2 and TRBJ1-6): EPEVTQTPSHQVTQMGQEVILRCVPISNHLYFYWYRQILGQKVEFLVSFYNNEISEKSEIFDDQFSVERPDGSNFTLKIRSTKLEDSAMYFCASSEGVVGSPLHFGNGTRLTVT.

This rearrangement joins TRBV14 to TRBJ2-5; weak D call: TRBD1 (5 bases). The CDR3 has 17 residues. Trimming cost V 0 bases and J 4 bases, with 18 bases left between them. CDR1 is SGHDN and CDR2 is FVKESK in the germline V gene. CDR3 coding DNA: TGTGCCAGCAGCCAAGATGGGCAGGGCCCGAACGGAGAGACCCAGTACTTC. Translated: CASSQDGQGPNGETQYF.

The gene calls are TRBV5-6 and TRBJ2-2; D ambiguous. CDR3 length: 14 amino acids. V shed 2 bases and J shed 2 bases, with 7 bases lying between them. CDR1 SGHDT and CDR2 YYEEEE come from the germline V gene. CDR3 bases: TGTGCCAGCAGCTTTGACGTTAACACCGGGGAGCTGTTTTTT. It codes for CASSFDVNTGELFF.

V is TRBV5-1 and J is TRBJ1-6, with D tentatively TRBD1 (6 bases). The CDR3 covers 15 residues. The germline gives CDR1 SGHRS, CDR2 YFSETQ. The CDR3, as DNA: TGCCCACCACATCCCCGCGGGGGGCGAGATTCACCCCTCCACTTT. Translation gives CPPHPRGGRDSPLHF.

This clone appeared once. The chain joins TRBV2 to TRBJ1-2; no clear D. The V end lost 2 bases, the J end lost 4 bases, and 5 bases lay between the germline ends. Germline-derived CDR1 and CDR2 are SNHLY and FYNNEI. The CDR3 extends over 12 amino acids. CDR3 sequence reads: CASSEQFYGYTF. As DNA, the CDR3 is TGTGCCAGCAGTGAACAGTTCTATGGCTACACCTTC.

The CDR3 DNA sequence: TGCGCCAGCAGCCAAGATCCGGCAGGGGCCTCGAACACCGGGGAGCTGTTTTTT. As protein: CASSQDPAGASNTGELFF. This chain joins TRBV4-3 and TRBJ2-2, with TRBD1 as a possible D gene (6 bases). Germline lookup yields CDR1 LGHNA and CDR2 YSLEER. V was cut by 0 bases and J by 0 bases, with 14 bases left in between. The CDR3 consists of 18 residues.

The chain employs TRBV19 and TRBJ2-7; D tentatively reads TRBD1 or TRBD2 (5 bases each). Trimming took 7 bases from V and 2 from J, leaving 15 bases between them. Germline V CDR1 and CDR2: LNHDA, SQIVND (reference sequence). This CDR3 comprises 14 residues. The CDR3 coding sequence is TGTGCCAGTAAAGCGCAACGAGGGGCCTACGAGCAGTACTTC. Protein: CASKAQRGAYEQYF.

The chain employs TRBV9 and TRBJ2-5; no definite D call. The DNA end is more similar to TRBJ2-7, so the J call may be wrong. Germline V gene lookup returns CDR1 SGDLS and CDR2 YYNGEE. The CDR3 runs 13 residues. CDR3: CASSVDSDYEQYF. The DNA for the CDR3 is TGTGCCAGCAGCGTAGATTCAGACTACGAGCAGTACTTC.

V is TRBV2 and J is TRBJ1-1; 9 nucleotides align to TRBD1. The V segment lost 4 bases and the J segment 4 bases; nucleotides outside the gene matches: 7. This CDR3 is 15 amino acids long. The germline V gene has CDR1 SNHLY and CDR2 FYNNEI. CDR3 in amino acids: CASSGYRGRTTEAFF. The CDR3 bases are TGTGCCAGCAGTGGGTACAGGGGGCGCACCACTGAAGCTTTCTTT. The variable domain in full, with the rest retrieved from reference TRBV2 and TRBJ1-1, is EPEVTQTPSHQVTQMGQEVILRCVPISNHLYFYWYRQILGQKVEFLVSFYNNEISEKSEIFDDQFSVERPDGSNFTLKIRSTKLEDSAMYFCASSGYRGRTTEAFFGQGTRLTVV.

The chain is built from TRBV19 and TRBJ1-5, with TRBD1 as a possible D gene (5 bases). The CDR3 runs 15 residues. The germline CDR1 and CDR2 sequences are LNHDA and SQIVND (reference sequence). V lost 6 bases and J lost 3, with 15 bases in between. The CDR3 region is CASRTTDSFNQPQHF. The CDR3 region has the DNA TGTGCCAGTAGAACAACTGACAGCTTCAATCAGCCCCAGCATTTT.

This chain joins TRBV7-3 and TRBJ2-2; 9 bases are a match to TRBD1. The CDR3 covers 17 residues. J lost 4 bases, V lost 5 bases, and 11 bases had no gene match. Germline CDR1 reads SGHTA; CDR2 reads FQGTGA. CDR3 bases: TGTGCCAGCAGCATAGATACGGACAGGGGAATCACCGGGGAGCTGTTTTTT. Encoded protein: CASSIDTDRGITGELFF.